This TCR beta chain was sequenced for a study of T cell responses to AZD1222 COVID-19 vaccine. Study background: Doses given second, at about 4 or about 12 weeks, were pooled. General study results and limits: The reported proportion of spike-specific TCRs targeting unmutated variant regions was nearly half. After two AZD1222 doses, spike-specific TCR breadth and depth rose versus day 0. Baseline seropositives among AZD1222 recipients totaled only six or seven.

Libraries were prepared by immunoSEQ multiplex PCR; TCRdb keeps only in-frame clonotypes and omits some of them. The sample records 100,000 to 150,000 clones, roughly 90% being singletons. As regards this clone: What it binds is unknown.

The TCR was taken from an adult in good health. This specimen consisted of peripheral blood, obtained on day 0 of AZD1222 vaccination.

The CDR3 here is CASSSYRGAVYEQYF. The CDR3 nucleotides are TGTGCCAGCAGCTCATACAGGGGTGCGGTTTACGAGCAGTACTTC. The chain uses TRBV11-2 and TRBJ2-7, with 7 bases lining up with TRBD1. The CDR3 loop spans 15 amino acids. From germline, CDR1 is SGHAT and CDR2 FQNNGV. V dropped 4 bases and J dropped 4; count of bases not matched to a gene: 10.